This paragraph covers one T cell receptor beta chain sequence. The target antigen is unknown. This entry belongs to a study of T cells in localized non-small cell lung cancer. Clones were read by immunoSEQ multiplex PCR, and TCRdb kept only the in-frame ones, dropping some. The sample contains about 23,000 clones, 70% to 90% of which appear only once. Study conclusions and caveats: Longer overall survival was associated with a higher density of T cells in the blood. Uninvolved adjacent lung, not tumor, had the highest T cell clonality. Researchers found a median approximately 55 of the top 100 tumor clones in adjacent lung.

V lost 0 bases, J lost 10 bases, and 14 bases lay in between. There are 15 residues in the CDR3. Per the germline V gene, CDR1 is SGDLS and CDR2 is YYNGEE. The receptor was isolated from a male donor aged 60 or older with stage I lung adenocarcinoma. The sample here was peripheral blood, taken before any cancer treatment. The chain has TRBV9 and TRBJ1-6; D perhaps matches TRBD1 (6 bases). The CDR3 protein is CASSVGSGAASPLHF. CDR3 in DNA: TGTGCCAGCAGCGTAGGGTCGGGGGCCGCCTCACCCCTCCACTTT.